The 6 T cell receptor beta chains presented below share a single source sample, sequenced in a study of blood T cell repertoires in COVID-19. Data came from immunoSEQ multiplex PCR; TCRdb stores just in-frame clones and leaves some out. The sample consists of more than 90,000 clones, approximately 90% of them appearing once. Material for sequencing was peripheral blood. These receptors were obtained from an older woman with COVID-19, enrolled during active disease.

This clone appeared once. The DNA for the CDR3 is TGTGCCAGCAGTTTAAGGTCGGGTTACACAGATACGCAGTATTTT. The encoded protein is CASSLRSGYTDTQYF. This chain connects TRBV28 to TRBJ2-3; D unclear. Germline values: CDR1 MDHEN, CDR2 SYDVKM. CDR3 length: 15 residues. V was cut by 2 bases and J by 2 bases, with 11 bases left in between. The variable domain in full, with the rest retrieved from reference TRBV28 and TRBJ2-3, is DVKVTQSSRYLVKRTGEKVFLECVQDMDHENMFWYRQDPGLGLRLIYFSYDVKMKEKGDIPEGYSVSREKKERFSLILESASTNQTSMYLCASSLRSGYTDTQYFGPGTRLTVL.

This clone was recorded once. V usage is TRBV6-5 and J usage is TRBJ2-1; 7 bases match TRBD1. Germline V CDR1 and CDR2: MNHEY, SVGAGI. This CDR3 is built from 14 residues. V shed 5 bases and J 6 bases; nucleotides not matched to a gene: 7. The CDR3 loop is CASSLRDSFNEQFF. The CDR3 bases are TGTGCCAGCAGTCTCCGGGACAGCTTCAATGAGCAGTTCTTC.

This clone showed up just a few times. The V call is TRBV6-2 or TRBV6-3, the J call TRBJ1-5; D is possibly TRBD1 (5 bases). Germline V CDR1 and CDR2: MNHEY, SVGEGT. The CDR3 has 17 amino acids. Trimming removed 6 bases at V and 3 bases at J, with 21 bases between. DNA of the CDR3: TGTGCCAGCAGCTCAAGGCCGCGCGGGACCCTCAATCAGCCCCAGCATTTT. Translating gives CASSSRPRGTLNQPQHF.

V is TRBV7-9 and J is TRBJ2-1; 9 bases line up with TRBD1. The CDR3 consists of 17 residues. The germline gives CDR1 SEHNR, CDR2 FQNEAQ (reference sequence). Unmatched junction bases numbered 11, after V lost 5 bases and J lost 3 bases. The chain's CDR3 is CASSPQQDRGFYNEQFF. CDR3 DNA: TGTGCCAGCAGCCCCCAACAGGACAGGGGCTTCTACAATGAGCAGTTCTTC.

The chain links TRBV12-3 or TRBV12-4 to TRBJ1-5, with 7 bases identical to TRBD1. This CDR3 has 13 residues. With 8 bases clipped from V and 6 bases from J, the junction kept 7 bases outside the gene matches. The CDR3 sequence: CASGQVVPQPQHF. For the CDR3, the DNA is TGTGCCAGCGGACAGGTTGTCCCTCAGCCCCAGCATTTT.

The V and J genes are TRBV7-9 and TRBJ1-2; perhaps TRBD1 as D (5 bases). Trimming left V 5 bases short and J 5 bases short, with 15 bases between. Germline assignment: CDR1 SEHNR and CDR2 FQNEAQ (reference sequence). This CDR3 comprises 14 residues. CDR3 region: CASSVDSSVYGYTF. Written as DNA, the CDR3 is TGTGCCAGCAGCGTAGACAGTTCGGTGTATGGCTACACCTTC.